The T cell receptor (beta chain) under discussion was sequenced for a study of blood T cells in healthy people across ages. This clonotype was recorded a few times. The length of the CDR3 is 17 residues. After removal of 1 base from V and 2 bases from J, the junction contained 7 bases not matched to a gene. CDR1 and CDR2 (germline): SGHDT, YYEEEE. Then a second PCR, running roughly 6 to 11 cycles, was carried out with a sample-barcoded 5' primer and a J-beta primer mix. Each cDNA molecule was tagged by a template-switch adaptor that had 12 random nucleotides. TCRdb re-called the 5' RACE reads with MiXCR, one entry per CDR3 protein. The table lists 1,500,000 or so distinct CDR3 sequences, 35% to 45% of them singletons.

Sequences were obtained from blood. This chain links TRBV5-6 with TRBJ2-3; 10 bases match TRBD2. The receptor comes from a woman aged 18-29 years in good health. CDR3 bases: TGTGCCAGCAGCTTGAGGTTAGCGGGGGGCCTCACAGATACGCAGTATTTT. It encodes CASSLRLAGGLTDTQYF.